Below are 5 T cell receptor beta chains sequenced from a single sample in a study of T cells in Graves' hyperthyroidism and ophthalmopathy. Template material for amplifying TCR beta CDR3 regions consisted of RNA transcripts. The TCR CDR3 was amplified in a first-round RT-PCR using the HTBI primer set. TCRdb reprocessed the multiplex PCR reads via MiXCR and lists one record per CDR3 protein. Of some 350,000 distinct CDR3 sequences in the sample, just under 25% were seen once. What was sequenced was blood. These receptors all come from a man aged 50-59 years with Graves' hyperthyroidism.

The chain carries TRBV7-6 and TRBJ2-1, with 10 bases identical to TRBD2. Per germline, CDR1 SGHVS and CDR2 FNYEAQ. The V gene end was trimmed by 3 bases and the J gene end by 7 bases; junction bases not matched to a gene: 9. The CDR3 runs to 16 residues. The CDR3 sequence: CASSLRAGGGRNEQFF. The CDR3 coding sequence is TGTGCCAGCAGCTTGAGAGCGGGAGGGGGAAGGAATGAGCAGTTCTTC.

This clonotype was detected many times. This chain joins TRBV11-2 and TRBJ2-7, with D maybe TRBD2 (5 bases). V lost 1 base and J lost 2, with 12 bases in between. The CDR3 loop spans 15 amino acids. Looked up from germline, CDR1 is SGHAT and CDR2 is FQNNGV. The chain's CDR3 is CASSLGPGIPYEQYF. In nucleotides, the CDR3 is TGTGCCAGCAGCTTAGGTCCGGGGATCCCCTACGAGCAGTACTTC.

This clonotype was recorded a few times. The chain combines TRBV27 with TRBJ2-2; D may be TRBD2 (5 bases). The CDR3 runs 16 residues. CDR1 is MNHEY and CDR2 is SMNVEV in the germline V gene (reference sequence). V lost 6 bases to trimming and J lost 4 bases, with 18 bases between them. The CDR3 bases are TGTGCCAGCAGCTCGCCGCTGAAGGGAGTCACCGGGGAGCTGTTTTTT. Residues: CASSSPLKGVTGELFF.

This clonotype showed up just a few times. The chain combines TRBV20-1 with TRBJ2-7, with TRBD1 as a possible D gene (6 bases). CDR3 size: 13 residues. Germline-derived CDR1 and CDR2 are DFQATT and SNEGSKA (reference sequence). Trimming took 0 bases from V and 5 from J, leaving 11 bases between them. This CDR3 reads CSARDTNRDEQYF. CDR3 nucleotide sequence: TGCAGTGCTAGAGATACGAACAGGGACGAGCAGTACTTC.

This clonotype was recorded a few times. The chain employs TRBV20-1 and TRBJ2-7; no firm D call. The CDR3 has 15 amino acids. V lost 2 bases and J 3 bases, leaving 17 bases between the germline ends. The germline V gene has CDR1 DFQATT and CDR2 SNEGSKA (reference sequence). As DNA, the CDR3 is TGCAGTGCTAGACCCTCGAGCCGCATTCTCTACGAGCAGTACTTC. Amino acids: CSARPSSRILYEQYF.